This section outlines one TCR beta chain sequence together with its context. A much larger clone differs by one base, so this may be a read error. In this CDR3 the conserved last residue, phenylalanine or tryptophan, is missing, so a read error is likely. TCRdb re-derived calls from the reads in MiXCR, one entry per CDR3 protein. The sample carries around 54,000 distinct CDR3 sequences, 7.3% recorded once. The entry originates in a study of patients with pleural tuberculosis. CDR1 ENHRY and CDR2 SYGVKD come from the germline V gene. Trimming removed 7 bases at V and 2 bases at J, with 11 bases between. The CDR3 is 13 residues long.

The chain uses TRBV10-3 and TRBJ1-1; D is possibly TRBD1 (6 bases). The sequence was obtained from a human donor with pleural tuberculosis. The CDR3 sequence is CAITGDPNTEAFS. CDR3 sequence (DNA): TGTGCCATCACAGGGGACCCTAACACTGAAGCTTTCTCT.